The 14 T cell receptor beta chains given below trace back to one sample, sequenced in a study of blood T cell repertoires in COVID-19. Sequencing was performed with immunoSEQ multiplex PCR; in TCRdb, only in-frame clones are kept and a portion is missing. The sample has about 100,000 clones; 85% are singletons. Sequencing input: peripheral blood. Receptors were obtained from a human donor in a cohort sampled during active COVID-19.

The gene calls are TRBV5-6 and TRBJ2-5; 8 positions match TRBD2. Germline V gene data show CDR1 as SGHDT and CDR2 as YYEEEE. The CDR3 length is 14 residues. V shed 4 bases and J 2 bases; nucleotides not matched to a gene: 4. The CDR3 nucleotides are TGTGCCAGCAGCCCGCCGGGGGGGCAAGAGACCCAGTACTTC. As protein: CASSPPGGQETQYF.

The V call is TRBV4-1, the J call TRBJ2-1; 8 nucleotides match TRBD2. Unmatched junction bases numbered 9, after V lost 0 bases and J lost 11 bases. CDR1 is MGHRA, CDR2 YSYEKL, per germline. The CDR3 covers 15 residues. CDR3 coding DNA: TGCGCCAGCAGCCAAGAGGAACTAGCGGCCACTAAGCAGTTCTTC. This encodes CASSQEELAATKQFF.

This chain connects TRBV5-1 to TRBJ2-2; 7 bases line up with TRBD1. Germline V gene lookup returns CDR1 SGHRS and CDR2 YFSETQ. V lost 7 bases, J lost 3 bases, and 9 bases stayed unmatched. The length of the CDR3 is 15 residues. The CDR3 region is CASSDLGGDTGELFF. Written as DNA, the CDR3 is TGCGCCAGCTCCGATTTAGGGGGCGACACCGGGGAGCTGTTTTTT.

The gene calls are TRBV5-6 and TRBJ2-4, with 10 bases lining up with TRBD2. From germline, CDR1 is SGHDT and CDR2 YYEEEE. CDR3 length: 16 amino acids. V shed 4 bases and J 7 bases; nucleotides not matched to a gene: 11. This CDR3 reads CASSPNSGGRWNIQYF. The CDR3 nucleotides read TGTGCCAGCAGCCCTAATAGCGGGGGGCGCTGGAACATTCAGTACTTC.

The rearrangement links TRBV7-9 to TRBJ2-3; 11 nucleotides align to TRBD2. V shed 5 bases, J shed 0 bases, and the junction held 7 bases outside the gene matches. The germline CDR1 and CDR2 sequences are SEHNR and FQNEAQ (reference sequence). This CDR3 is 17 amino acids long. CDR3 sequence: CASSRFGTSGSTDTQYF. CDR3 in DNA: TGTGCCAGCAGCAGATTCGGGACTAGCGGAAGCACAGATACGCAGTATTTT.

J is TRBJ1-5 and V is TRBV10-3, with 7 positions matching TRBD1. Germline V gene sequence: CDR1 ENHRY, CDR2 SYGVKD. The V gene end was trimmed by 10 bases and the J gene end by 1 base; junction bases not matched to a gene: 4. This CDR3 comprises 13 residues. CDR3 sequence reads: CASGTDSNQPQHF. The DNA of the CDR3 is TGTGCCAGCGGGACAGACAGCAATCAGCCCCAGCATTTT.

This chain links TRBV15 with TRBJ2-3, with 7 nucleotides matching TRBD1. Germline CDR1 is LNHNV and CDR2 is YYDKDF (reference sequence). V dropped 5 bases and J dropped 9; count of bases not matched to a gene: 11. This CDR3 is built from 14 residues. The CDR3 protein is CATSWDSPGSTQYF. CDR3 nucleotides: TGTGCCACCAGCTGGGACAGCCCTGGGTCAACGCAGTATTTT.

This clone has only one observation. The rearrangement uses TRBV11-2 and TRBJ1-4, with 8 positions matching TRBD1. Germline trimming cut 1 base from V and 8 bases from J; bases unmatched to any gene: 6. There are 15 residues in the CDR3. Germline CDR1 and CDR2: SGHAT and FQNNGV. The CDR3 nucleotides are TGTGCCAGCAGCTTAGTATCAGGGGGCGCGGAAAAACTGTTTTTT. Protein sequence: CASSLVSGGAEKLFF.

The J gene is TRBJ2-5, the V gene TRBV3-1 (or the pseudogene TRBV3-2); 9 nucleotides agree with TRBD2. The germline V gene has CDR1 LGHDT and CDR2 YNNKEL (reference sequence). The junction had 1 base not matched to a gene; V was cut back by 6 bases and J by 5 bases. This CDR3 comprises 12 residues. The CDR3 region has the DNA TGTGCCAGCAGTCTAGCGGGGGAGACCCAGTACTTC. It yields the protein CASSLAGETQYF.

This rearrangement joins TRBV11-2 to TRBJ2-1; 7 bases line up with TRBD2. Germline V gene sequence: CDR1 SGHAT, CDR2 FQNNGV. The CDR3 contains 16 residues. With 4 bases clipped from V and 8 bases from J, the junction kept 14 bases outside the gene matches. CDR3 sequence reads: CASSSAPHGRFDEQFF. CDR3 DNA sequence: TGTGCCAGCAGCTCCGCTCCGCACGGGAGGTTCGATGAGCAGTTCTTC. Filled out from reference TRBV11-2 and TRBJ2-1, the complete variable domain reads EAGVAQSPRYKIIEKRQSVAFWCNPISGHATLYWYQQILGQGPKLLIQFQNNGVVDDSQLPKDRFSAERLKGVDSTLKIQPAKLEDSAVYLCASSSAPHGRFDEQFFGPGTRLTVL.

The DNA for the CDR3 is TGTGCCAGCAGCTCAAAACGAGGCGGGTTCCGATCTTACAATGAGCAGTTCTTC. Residues: CASSSKRGGFRSYNEQFF. The V call is TRBV11-2, the J call TRBJ2-1; D might be TRBD2 (5 bases). From germline, CDR1 is SGHAT and CDR2 FQNNGV. V lost 4 bases, J lost 4 bases, and 23 bases lay in between. CDR3 length equals 18 residues.

The CDR3 is CASSELAGGGEQFF. The CDR3 nucleotides read TGTGCCAGCAGTGAGTTAGCGGGAGGGGGTGAGCAGTTCTTC. The chain links TRBV6-1 to TRBJ2-1, with TRBD2 matching 11 bases. V lost 3 bases, J lost 9 bases, and 4 bases stayed unmatched. The CDR3 totals 14 residues. CDR1 and CDR2 from the germline V gene are MNHNS and SASEGT.

This clone was found once. The chain carries TRBV6-5 and TRBJ2-3; no clear D. The V end lost 2 bases, the J end lost 2 bases, and 11 bases lay between the germline ends. This CDR3 comprises 15 residues. The germline gives CDR1 MNHEY, CDR2 SVGAGI. The DNA of the CDR3 is TGTGCCAGCAGTTACGAGTCGGGTCCCACAGATACGCAGTATTTT. This sequence encodes CASSYESGPTDTQYF.

CDR3 DNA: TGTGCCAGCTCACCAAGAGGCCAGGGGACTGAAAAACTGTTTTTT. Residues: CASSPRGQGTEKLFF. The rearrangement uses TRBV18 and TRBJ1-4; D may be TRBD1 (6 bases). Trimming shortened V by 2 bases and J by 7 bases, and 14 bases separated the two germline ends. Germline V lookup: CDR1 KGHSH, CDR2 LQKENI. The CDR3 is 15 residues long.